This record looks at one TCR beta chain sequence and its context. This clone was seen a handful of times. Its antigen is still unknown. No base quality information exists; no much larger clone differs at one position. The entire isolated RNA was reverse transcribed using the High Capacity cDNA Reverse Transcription Kit, and thus expressed TCRB transcripts were sequenced. Deep immunoSEQ sequencing was applied to naive, central memory and regulatory T cell samples, giving an average of roughly 3.5 million total reads per sample. Sorted cells were lysed in RLT buffer, and RNA was extracted using DNase-treated RNeasy Micro or Mini kits according to cell number. Each cell subset was processed separately to prevent cross-contamination, with patient and healthy donor samples processed together. Using the immunoSEQ multiplex PCR, TCRB sequences were amplified from cDNA into 87-bp fragments spanning the CDR3 region. The amplicons were sequenced using the Illumina HiSeq platform. The published analysis was carried out like this. PCR bias was corrected computationally using synthetic template baselines, and reads within Hamming distance 2 were collapsed, with unmergeable singletons discarded. Reads were aligned to IMGT to assign V, D and J genes, CDR3 length, and insertions or deletions at six rearrangement sites. Within each subset, clonotype counts were normalized to sorted cell number, and only after that were true diversity and Gini coefficients computed with the tcR R package. Repertoire sharing was quantified using the overlap coefficient calculated on TCRB nucleotide sequences. Out-of-frame TCRB sequences from naive cells were analyzed as a proxy for the pre-selection repertoire. TCRdb carries this immuneACCESS record with in-frame sequences only. Its versions omit some clonotypes, under half of them owing to an unresolved V gene in the studies checked, with the rest unexplained. V, J and clone size derive from that table, while D and trimming were established from the DNA sequence. This sample is represented by hundreds of thousands of clones; about 15% of them were singletons. In total, the top ten clones hold roughly 0.04% of the sample.

The CDR3, cysteine through phenylalanine, is 16 amino acids long. Here the CDR3 DNA is all that survives: 48 bases in frame from base 1. The V and J ends are trimmed by 0 bases and 1 base, leaving 12 bases between them. The CDR1 and CDR2 encoded by the germline V gene (reference sequence) are SGHNT and YYREEE. The sample originates from a study of beta chain features in type 1 diabetes (dated by TCRdb to between 2018 and 2020). Some background on the complete study: Mean age, gender distribution, total cell number and subset yield were not different between patients and healthy donors. A total of some 100,000,000 sorted cells were examined across all samples, and a strong correlation was observed between cell number per subset and RNA yield. The study compared TCRB repertoires of sorted circulating CD4+ T cell subsets between recently diagnosed type 1 diabetes patients and matched healthy donors. Whereas all 30 or so donors provided naive and central memory subsets, regulatory and stem cell-like memory subsets were isolated from just 8 patients and about 8 healthy donors. On the study overall, not on this receptor specifically: Naive, central memory and regulatory TCRB repertoires appeared more similar among patients than among healthy donors. At VDJ recombination sites, patients with type 1 diabetes made fewer insertions and deleted more nucleotides, a pattern implying thymic rearrangement abnormalities. Because small numbers of individuals were included in the HLA sub-analyses, any influence of HLA type on TCRB rearrangement was left unresolved. Shorter templates might be favored by PCR, yet because patient and control samples were amplified and corrected together, any such skew would affect both groups equally. A moderate but significant shortening of TCRB CDR3 length was observed in type 1 diabetes patients in all four CD4+ subsets. Because cDNA was sequenced instead of genomic DNA, activated cells with high expression could be over-represented, although the groups did not differ in activation or CD3 levels.

Each donor gave one peripheral blood draw, averaging around 120 mL, which was collected into heparinised tubes. A BD FACSAria II was used to sort naive, central memory, regulatory and stem cell-like memory CD4+ T cells with a panel that included CD45RO, CCR7, CD25, CD127, CD95 and CD27. A purity above 98% was achieved for all sorted populations. PBMCs were separated immediately by Lymphoprep density gradient centrifugation and were stained directly, without being cultured. So that batch effects would be minimized, each experiment stained and sorted samples in pairs, pairing one healthy donor with one patient.

The origin of this receptor is a man aged 25 to 45 in good health. Sequencing was carried out using naive CD4+ T cells from blood. In the paper's terms, the cell subset or site label means: true naive CD4+ T cells. This sequence uses TRBV5-4 and TRBJ2-3; possibly the D gene is TRBD1, per 6 matching bases. The sequence in DNA is TGTGCCAGCAGCTTGGCATGGACAGACCGCACAGATACGCAGTATTTT. The encoded protein is CASSLAWTDRTDTQYF.